This T cell receptor beta chain appears in the sequencing data of a study of human T cells and chemical hapten exposure. Using its own MiXCR run on the RACE reads, TCRdb lists one record per CDR3 protein. The table includes 150,000 to 200,000 distinct CDR3 sequences, around 15% detected once. Time point noted: patch test 1, 2 weeks after DPC sensitization. The treatment was: therapeutic diphenylcyclopropenone sensitization with weekly scalp DPC. This CDR3 has 13 residues. Germline values: CDR1 DFQATT, CDR2 SNEGSKA (reference sequence). The germline V and J ends were trimmed by 0 bases and 9 bases, with 12 bases remaining between them.

J is TRBJ1-5 and V is TRBV20-1; D gene uncertain. This clonotype was obtained from a woman aged 30 to 39 with alopecia areata. Some clones in this sample may be carry-over from other donors' samples. The source material was whole blood, sampled in connection with sensitization to the hapten diphenylcyclopropenone (DPC). The CDR3 coding sequence is TGCAGTGCTAGAGAGGCCCGGGCGAGGCCCCAGCATTTT. Protein product: CSAREARARPQHF.